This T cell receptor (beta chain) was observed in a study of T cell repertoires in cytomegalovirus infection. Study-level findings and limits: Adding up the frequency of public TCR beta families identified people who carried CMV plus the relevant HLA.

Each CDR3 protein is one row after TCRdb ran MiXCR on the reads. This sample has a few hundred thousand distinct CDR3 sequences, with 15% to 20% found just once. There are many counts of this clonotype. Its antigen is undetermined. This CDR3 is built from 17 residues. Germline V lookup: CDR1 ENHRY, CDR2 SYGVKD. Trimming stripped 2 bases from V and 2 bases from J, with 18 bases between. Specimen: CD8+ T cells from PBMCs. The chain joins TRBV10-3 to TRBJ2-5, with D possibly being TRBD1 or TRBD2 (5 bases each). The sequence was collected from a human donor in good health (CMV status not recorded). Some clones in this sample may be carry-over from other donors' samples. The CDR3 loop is CAISEPRVKLGQETQYF. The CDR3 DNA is TGTGCCATCAGTGAGCCCAGGGTTAAACTAGGGCAAGAGACCCAGTACTTC.